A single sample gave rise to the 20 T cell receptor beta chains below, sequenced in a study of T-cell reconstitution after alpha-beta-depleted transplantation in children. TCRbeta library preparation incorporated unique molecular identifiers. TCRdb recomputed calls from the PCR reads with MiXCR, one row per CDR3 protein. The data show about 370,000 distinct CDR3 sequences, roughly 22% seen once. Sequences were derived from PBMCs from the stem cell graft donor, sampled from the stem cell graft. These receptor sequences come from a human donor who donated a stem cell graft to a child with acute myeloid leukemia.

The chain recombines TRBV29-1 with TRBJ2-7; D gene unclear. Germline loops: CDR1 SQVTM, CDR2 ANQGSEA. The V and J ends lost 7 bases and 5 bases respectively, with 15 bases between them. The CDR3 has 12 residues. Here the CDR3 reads CSAIGVGDEQYF. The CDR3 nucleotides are TGCAGCGCGATTGGGGTGGGTGACGAGCAGTACTTC.

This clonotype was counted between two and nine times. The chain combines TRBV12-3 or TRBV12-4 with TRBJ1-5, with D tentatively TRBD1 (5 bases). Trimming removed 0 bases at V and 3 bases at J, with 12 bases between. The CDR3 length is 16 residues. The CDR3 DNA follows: TGTGCCAGCAGTTTAGCCCGGGACGGAAACAATCAGCCCCAGCATTTT. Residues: CASSLARDGNNQPQHF.

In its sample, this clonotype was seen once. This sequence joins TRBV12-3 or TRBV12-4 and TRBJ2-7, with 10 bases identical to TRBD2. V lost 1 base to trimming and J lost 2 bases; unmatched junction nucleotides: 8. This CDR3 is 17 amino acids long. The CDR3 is CASSLDRLTSGAYEQYF. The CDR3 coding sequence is TGTGCCAGCAGTTTAGATCGATTAACTAGCGGGGCCTACGAGCAGTACTTC.

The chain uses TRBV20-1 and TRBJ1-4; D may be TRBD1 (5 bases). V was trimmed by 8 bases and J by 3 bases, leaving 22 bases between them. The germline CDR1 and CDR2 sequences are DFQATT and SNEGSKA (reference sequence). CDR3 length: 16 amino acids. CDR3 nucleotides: TGCAGTCCCCGGGCAGGGTGGCATGGAGCTAATGAAAAACTGTTTTTT. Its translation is CSPRAGWHGANEKLFF.

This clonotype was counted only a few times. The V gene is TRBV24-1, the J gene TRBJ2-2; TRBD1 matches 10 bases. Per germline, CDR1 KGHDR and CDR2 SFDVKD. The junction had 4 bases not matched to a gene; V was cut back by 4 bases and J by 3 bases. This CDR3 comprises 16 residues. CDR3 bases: TGTGCCACCAGTGACGACAGGGGGCAGCACACCGGGGAGCTGTTTTTT. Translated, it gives CATSDDRGQHTGELFF.

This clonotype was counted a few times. The CDR3 DNA sequence: TGTGCCAGCTCACCACCGTCCACATACTACGAGCAGTACTTC. Protein sequence: CASSPPSTYYEQYF. The J gene is TRBJ2-7, the V gene TRBV18; no clear D gene. The CDR3 consists of 14 residues. The germline V and J ends were trimmed by 0 bases and 3 bases, with 9 bases remaining between them. Germline V lookup: CDR1 KGHSH, CDR2 LQKENI.

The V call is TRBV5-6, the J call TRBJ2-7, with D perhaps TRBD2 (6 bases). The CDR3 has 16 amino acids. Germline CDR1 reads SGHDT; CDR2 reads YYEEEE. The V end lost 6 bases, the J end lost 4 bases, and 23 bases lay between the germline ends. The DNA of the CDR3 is TGTGCCAGCACCTACGGAGGGGAGAAAAACCTTTACGAGCAGTACTTC. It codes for CASTYGGEKNLYEQYF.

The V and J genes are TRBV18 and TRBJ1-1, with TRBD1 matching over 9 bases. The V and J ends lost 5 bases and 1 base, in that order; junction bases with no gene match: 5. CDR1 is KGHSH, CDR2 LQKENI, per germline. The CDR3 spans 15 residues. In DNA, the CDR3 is TGTGCCAGCTCAGGGGTACAGGGGGCGAACACTGAAGCTTTCTTT. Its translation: CASSGVQGANTEAFF.

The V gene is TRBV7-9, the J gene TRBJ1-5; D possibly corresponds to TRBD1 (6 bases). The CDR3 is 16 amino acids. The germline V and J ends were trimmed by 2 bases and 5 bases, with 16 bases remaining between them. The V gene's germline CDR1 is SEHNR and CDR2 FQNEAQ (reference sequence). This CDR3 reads CASSLTPAGDDQPQHF. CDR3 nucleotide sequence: TGTGCCAGCAGCTTAACCCCGGCAGGGGACGATCAGCCCCAGCATTTT.

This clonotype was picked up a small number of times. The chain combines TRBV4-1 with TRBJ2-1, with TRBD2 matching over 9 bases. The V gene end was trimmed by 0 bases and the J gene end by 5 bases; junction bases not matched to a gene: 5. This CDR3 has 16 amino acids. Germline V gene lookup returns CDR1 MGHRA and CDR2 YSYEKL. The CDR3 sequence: CASSQDGGLANNEQFF. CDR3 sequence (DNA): TGCGCCAGCAGCCAAGATGGAGGACTAGCGAACAATGAGCAGTTCTTC.

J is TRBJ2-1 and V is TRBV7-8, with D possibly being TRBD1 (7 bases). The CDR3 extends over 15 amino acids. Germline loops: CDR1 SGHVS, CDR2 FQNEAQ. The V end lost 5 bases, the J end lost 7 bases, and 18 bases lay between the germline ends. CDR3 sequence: CASSREDREVNEQFF. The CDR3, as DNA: TGTGCCAGCAGCCGGGAAGACAGGGAGGTTAATGAGCAGTTCTTC.

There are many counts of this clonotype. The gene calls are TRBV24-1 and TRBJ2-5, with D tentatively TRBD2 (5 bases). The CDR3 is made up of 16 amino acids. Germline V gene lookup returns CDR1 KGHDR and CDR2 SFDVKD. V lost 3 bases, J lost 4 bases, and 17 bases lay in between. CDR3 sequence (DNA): TGTGCCACCAGTGATGCAGGCAGATCTAGCTCAGAGACCCAGTACTTC. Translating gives CATSDAGRSSSETQYF.

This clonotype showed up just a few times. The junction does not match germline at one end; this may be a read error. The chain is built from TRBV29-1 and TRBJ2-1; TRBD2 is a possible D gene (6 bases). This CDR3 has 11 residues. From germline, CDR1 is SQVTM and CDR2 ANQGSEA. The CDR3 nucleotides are TGCAGCGTTGAAGATCGGACTACCCTAGCCTTC. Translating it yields CSVEDRTTLAF.

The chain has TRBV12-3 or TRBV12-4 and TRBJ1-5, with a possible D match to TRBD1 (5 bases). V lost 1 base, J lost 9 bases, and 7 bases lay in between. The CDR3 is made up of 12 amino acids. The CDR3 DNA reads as TGTGCCAGCAGTTTAGTTCAGGGGCCCCAGCATTTT. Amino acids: CASSLVQGPQHF.

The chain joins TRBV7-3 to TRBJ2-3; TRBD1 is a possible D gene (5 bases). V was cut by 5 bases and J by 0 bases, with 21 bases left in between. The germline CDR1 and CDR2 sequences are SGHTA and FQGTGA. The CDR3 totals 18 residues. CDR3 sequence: CASSPIKGSFPSTDTQYF. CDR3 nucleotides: TGTGCCAGCAGCCCTATCAAGGGGTCTTTTCCTAGCACAGATACGCAGTATTTT.

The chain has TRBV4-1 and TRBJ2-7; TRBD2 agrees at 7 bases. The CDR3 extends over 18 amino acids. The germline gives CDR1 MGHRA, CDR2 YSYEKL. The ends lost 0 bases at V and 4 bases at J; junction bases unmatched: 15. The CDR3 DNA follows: TGCGCCAGCAGCCAAGATCGTAGAGGTTGGGGACTAATATACGAGCAGTACTTC. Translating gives CASSQDRRGWGLIYEQYF.

The CDR3 sequence: CSAQLETQYF. In DNA, the CDR3 is TGCAGTGCTCAATTGGAGACCCAGTACTTC. The chain couples TRBV20-1 to TRBJ2-5, with D uncertain. CDR1 and CDR2 (germline): DFQATT, SNEGSKA (reference sequence). Trimming left V 5 bases short and J 5 bases short, with 6 bases between. This CDR3 has 10 residues.

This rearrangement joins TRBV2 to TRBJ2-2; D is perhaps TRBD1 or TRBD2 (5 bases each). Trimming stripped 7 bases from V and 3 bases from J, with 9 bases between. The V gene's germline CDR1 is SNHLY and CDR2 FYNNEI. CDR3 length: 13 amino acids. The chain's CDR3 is CASTGPDTGELFF. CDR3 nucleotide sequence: TGTGCCAGCACGGGGCCGGACACCGGGGAGCTGTTTTTT.

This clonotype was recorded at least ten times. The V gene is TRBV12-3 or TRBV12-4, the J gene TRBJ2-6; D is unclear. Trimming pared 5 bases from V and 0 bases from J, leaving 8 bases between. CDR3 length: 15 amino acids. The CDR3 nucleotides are TGTGCCAGCAGTCTACCGCCCTCTGGGGCCAACGTCCTGACTTTC. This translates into CASSLPPSGANVLTF.

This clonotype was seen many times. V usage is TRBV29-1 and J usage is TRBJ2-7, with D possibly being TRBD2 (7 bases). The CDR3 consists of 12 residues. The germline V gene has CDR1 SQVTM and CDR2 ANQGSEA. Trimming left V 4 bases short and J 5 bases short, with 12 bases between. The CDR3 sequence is CSVGGGADEQYF. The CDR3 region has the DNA TGCAGCGTTGGGGGGGGCGCGGACGAGCAGTACTTC.